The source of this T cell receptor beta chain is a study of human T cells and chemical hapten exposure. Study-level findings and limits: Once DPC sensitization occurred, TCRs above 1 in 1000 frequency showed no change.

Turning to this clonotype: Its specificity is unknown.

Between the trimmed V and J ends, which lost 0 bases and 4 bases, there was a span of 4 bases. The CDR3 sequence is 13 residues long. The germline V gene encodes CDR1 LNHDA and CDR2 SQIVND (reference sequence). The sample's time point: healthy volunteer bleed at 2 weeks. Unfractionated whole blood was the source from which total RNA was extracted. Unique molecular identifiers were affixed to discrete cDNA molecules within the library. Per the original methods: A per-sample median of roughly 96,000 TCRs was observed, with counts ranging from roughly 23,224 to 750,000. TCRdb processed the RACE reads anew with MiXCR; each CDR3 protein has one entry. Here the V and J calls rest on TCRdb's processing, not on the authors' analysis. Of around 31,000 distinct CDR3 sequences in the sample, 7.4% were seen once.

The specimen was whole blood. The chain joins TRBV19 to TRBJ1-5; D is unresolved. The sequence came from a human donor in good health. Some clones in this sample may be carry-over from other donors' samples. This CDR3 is CASSIEPNQPQHF. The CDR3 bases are TGTGCCAGTAGTATAGAGCCTAATCAGCCCCAGCATTTT. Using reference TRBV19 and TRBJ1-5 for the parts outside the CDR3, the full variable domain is DGGITQSPKYLFRKEGQNVTLSCEQNLNHDAMYWYRQDPGQGLRLIYYSQIVNDFQKGDIAEGYSVSREKKESFPLTVTSAQKNPTAFYLCASSIEPNQPQHFGDGTRLSIL.